This TCR beta chain originates from a study of OX40 agonist ivuxolimab in advanced cancers. Concerning the study at large: Ivuxolimab was a fully human IgG2 agonistic monoclonal antibody targeting the costimulatory receptor OX40 (CD134). Peripheral TCRbeta sequencing aimed to test whether ivuxolimab altered TCR sequence diversity and caused clonal T-cell expansion. In the dose-escalation cohort, around four fifths of patients were male, and the mean age was approximately 60 years, with a range of roughly 20 to 79. Three dose-escalation patients achieved partial responses, one with hepatocellular carcinoma and two with cutaneous melanoma. Intravenous ivuxolimab was administered to patients every 2 weeks at six dose levels: 0.01, 0.1, 0.3, 1.5, 3 and 10 mg/kg. Prior anti-PD-1, anti-PD-L1 or anti-CTLA-4 therapy was permitted, and approximately 40% of dose-escalation patients had received checkpoint inhibitors. The paper describes the monotherapy dose-escalation part (N = 52 patients) of the phase I trial of ivuxolimab. Of the 50 or so patients in dose escalation, 19 had hepatocellular carcinoma, some 15 had melanoma, 9 had renal cell carcinoma and 9 had head and neck cancer.

Trimming accounts for 6 bases at V and 4 bases at J, while the number of junction bases matched to no gene is 5. The CDR3 goes from the cysteine to the phenylalanine over 14 residues. Only the CDR3 region is kept as DNA, spanning 42 bases read in frame from base 1. Reading the germline V gene gives CDR1 MNHEY and CDR2 SVGAGI. The trial excluded patients who had a history of autoimmune disease or were on systemic immunosuppression. Peripheral blood for TCR sequencing was collected from all dose cohorts at baseline, on cycle 4 day 1, and on cycle 7 day 1. Samples were obtained from an open-label, multicenter, first-in-human phase I dose-escalation trial of ivuxolimab. The trial enrolled adults with locally advanced or metastatic head and neck squamous cell, hepatocellular, melanoma or renal cell carcinoma. Before TCR sequencing, CD4+ T cells and CD8+ T cells were sorted from peripheral blood as separate populations.

Study-level results and caveats: Low levels of normalized T-cell clonal expansion were also seen in some nonresponding patients. The antigen specificity of the clonally expanded peripheral T cells was not determined. On average, CD8+ T cells showed more expanded clones than CD4+ T cells after ivuxolimab. In the 0.1-3.0 mg/kg groups, partial responders were among the patients with the lowest normalized peripheral clonal expansion, particularly in CD8+ T cells. At doses of 0.1 to 3.0 mg/kg, clonal expansion of both CD4+ and CD8+ T cells in blood was seen between baseline and week 6.

About this clone itself: This clone's antigen is unknown. No per-base quality is available; no much larger clone lies one base away.

To sequence the TCRbeta CDR3 region, genomic DNA was isolated from the sorted cells. TCRbeta CDR3 regions were sequenced using the immunoSEQ Assay. Sourced from immuneACCESS, this table was stored by TCRdb with only in-frame sequences that have V and J called. A share of the clones is absent; for the studies checked, an unresolved V gene accounts for under half, and the remainder has no known explanation. Counted in this sample were 25,000 to 30,000 clones; around four fifths of them appeared once. The ten largest account for 21% of the sample. The TCR originated in an adult with an advanced solid tumor such as melanoma, head and neck, liver or kidney cancer. The chain was built from TRBV6-5 and TRBJ2-5; TRBD2 fits 10 bases in the junction. This specimen consisted of CD4+ or CD8+ T cells sorted from blood, obtained in a trial of the OX40 agonist ivuxolimab. For the CDR3, the sequence is CASRRTSGAETQYF. The nucleotide sequence reads TGTGCCAGCAGACGCACTAGCGGGGCAGAGACCCAGTACTTC.